This T cell receptor beta chain originates from a study of cytomegalovirus exposure and HLA in healthy donors. PCR amplification relied on 60 Vbeta primers (plus 13 Jbeta primers). Profiled with immunoSEQ multiplex PCR; TCRdb holds only in-frame clones, not every one. The data hold over 50,000 clones, with about 89% observed a single time. Deletions cut 0 bases from V and 1 base from J, with 7 bases between. CDR3 length: 14 amino acids. The germline gives CDR1 SGDLS, CDR2 YYNGEE. The receptor was isolated from a man between 25 and 39 years old in good health and CMV-seropositive. V gene TRBV9 combines with J gene TRBJ1-1; TRBD1 is a possible D gene (5 bases). Sequencing used PBMCs. The CDR3 DNA reads as TGTGCCAGCAGCGTAGCAGGGTCGAACACTGAAGCTTTCTTT. Translating it yields CASSVAGSNTEAFF.